The 21 T cell receptor beta chains presented below share a single source sample, sequenced in a study of blood T cell repertoires in COVID-19. The data were produced by immunoSEQ multiplex PCR, yet TCRdb's version contains in-frame clones alone and is incomplete. The sample consists of 90,000 to 120,000 clones, roughly four fifths of them appearing once. The specimen sequenced was peripheral blood. The receptor source for this set is a man aged 55 to 70 with acute or convalescent COVID-19.

The J gene is TRBJ1-1, the V gene TRBV7-3; possibly TRBD1 for D (5 bases). Trimming took 6 bases from V and 3 from J, leaving 11 bases between them. Germline values: CDR1 SGHTA, CDR2 FQGTGA. The CDR3 has 13 residues. DNA of the CDR3: TGTGCCAGCAGACGGCAAGGGGACACTGAAGCTTTCTTT. Encoded protein: CASRRQGDTEAFF.

The chain recombines TRBV6-5 with TRBJ2-5; D is unresolved. Germline V gives CDR1 MNHEY, CDR2 SVGAGI. The CDR3 length is 13 residues. V was clipped by 2 bases and J by 4 bases, with 8 bases between them. The CDR3 DNA sequence: TGTGCCAGCAGTTACGAGAAGCGAGAGACCCAGTACTTC. Translated: CASSYEKRETQYF.

The CDR3 is CASSFANNEQFF. CDR3 in DNA: TGTGCCAGCAGTTTTGCGAACAATGAGCAGTTCTTC. The genes are TRBV27 and TRBJ2-1, with no clear D. Per the germline V gene, CDR1 is MNHEY and CDR2 is SMNVEV (reference sequence). V lost 3 bases to trimming and J lost 5 bases, with 5 bases between them. CDR3 length: 12 residues.

The rearrangement links TRBV7-6 to TRBJ2-2; 10 nucleotides align to TRBD1. The germline V gene encodes CDR1 SGHVS and CDR2 FNYEAQ. The CDR3 consists of 16 residues. Unmatched junction bases numbered 10, after V lost 5 bases and J lost 7 bases. The CDR3 region is CASSAGQGEVGGELFF. The CDR3 DNA reads TGTGCCAGCAGCGCCGGACAGGGGGAGGTCGGCGGGGAGCTGTTTTTT.

The rearrangement joins TRBV6-5 to TRBJ2-1; 8 positions match TRBD2. The V gene end was trimmed by 6 bases and the J gene end by 0 bases; junction bases not matched to a gene: 4. Looked up from germline, CDR1 is MNHEY and CDR2 is SVGAGI. The CDR3 spans 15 residues. The CDR3 coding sequence is TGTGCCAGCAGCAAACTAGCGGTCTCCTACAATGAGCAGTTCTTC. As protein: CASSKLAVSYNEQFF.

V gene TRBV6-5 combines with J gene TRBJ1-2, with D perhaps TRBD1 (5 bases). Germline lookup yields CDR1 MNHEY and CDR2 SVGAGI. V gave up 3 bases and J gave up 1 base, with 15 bases separating them. This CDR3 contains 16 residues. The CDR3 sequence: CASSYTRVMSNYGYTF. Here the CDR3 DNA reads TGTGCCAGCAGTTATACCAGGGTAATGAGTAACTATGGCTACACCTTC.

The rearrangement links TRBV7-2 to TRBJ1-6; 8 bases agree with TRBD1. V dropped 5 bases and J dropped 10; count of bases not matched to a gene: 10. This CDR3 spans 15 amino acids. From germline, CDR1 is SGHTA and CDR2 FQGNSA. CDR3 sequence (DNA): TGTGCCAGCAGCCCGAACAGGGGGTCAGAATCACCCCTCCACTTT. Translation gives CASSPNRGSESPLHF.

The rearrangement joins TRBV29-1 to TRBJ2-7; the match to TRBD1 covers 11 bases. This CDR3 is 13 amino acids long. Germline V CDR1 and CDR2: SQVTM, ANQGSEA. With V trimmed by 4 bases and J by 7 bases, 6 bases remained unmatched. The CDR3 sequence: CSVGGQGAWEQYF. In DNA form, the CDR3 reads TGCAGCGTTGGAGGACAGGGGGCTTGGGAGCAGTACTTC.

In this sample, this clone turned up once. The rearrangement links TRBV11-1 to TRBJ2-2; D unclear. CDR1 and CDR2 (germline): SGHAT, FQDESV (reference sequence). The CDR3 consists of 14 residues. V gave up 2 bases and J gave up 1 base, with 5 bases separating them. Written as DNA, the CDR3 is TGTGCCAGCAGCTTACTAGAGAACACCGGGGAGCTGTTTTTT. It specifies CASSLLENTGELFF. The variable domain in full, with the rest retrieved from reference TRBV11-1 and TRBJ2-2, is EAEVAQSPRYKITEKSQAVAFWCDPISGHATLYWYRQILGQGPELLVQFQDESVVDDSQLPKDRFSAERLKGVDSTLKIQPAELGDSAMYLCASSLLENTGELFFGEGSRLTVL.

The CDR3 DNA follows: TGTGCCACCAGTGACCCATCTAGCGGGAGGTTCACAGATACGCAGTATTTT. As protein: CATSDPSSGRFTDTQYF. J is TRBJ2-3 and V is TRBV24-1; 11 positions match TRBD2. Germline CDR1 KGHDR, CDR2 SFDVKD. The CDR3 has 17 residues. Trimming cost V 4 bases and J 2 bases; bases outside gene matches: 7.

J is TRBJ2-7 and V is TRBV28; 9 nucleotides align to TRBD2. V shed 5 bases, J shed 5 bases, and the junction held 13 bases outside the gene matches. The CDR3 is 16 amino acids. The germline V gene encodes CDR1 MDHEN and CDR2 SYDVKM. The CDR3: CASSGSLGLAPNEQYF. The DNA of the CDR3 is TGTGCCAGCAGTGGATCCCTGGGACTAGCTCCCAACGAGCAGTACTTC. Full variable domain (outside the CDR3, taken from reference TRBV28 and TRBJ2-7): DVKVTQSSRYLVKRTGEKVFLECVQDMDHENMFWYRQDPGLGLRLIYFSYDVKMKEKGDIPEGYSVSREKKERFSLILESASTNQTSMYLCASSGSLGLAPNEQYFGPGTRLTVT.

The J gene is TRBJ2-7, the V gene TRBV25-1; 9 bases map to TRBD1. Germline values: CDR1 MGHDK, CDR2 SYGVNS. This CDR3 has 15 residues. Germline trimming cut 2 bases from V and 5 bases from J; bases unmatched to any gene: 7. CDR3 sequence reads: CASSEVGDRAHEQYF. CDR3 DNA: TGTGCCAGCAGTGAAGTTGGGGACAGGGCCCACGAGCAGTACTTC.

The chain joins TRBV6-1 to TRBJ1-2; tentatively, D is TRBD1 (5 bases). The CDR3 is made up of 17 amino acids. In germline, CDR1 is MNHNS, CDR2 SASEGT. Trimming stripped 3 bases from V and 1 base from J, with 18 bases between. CDR3 nucleotide sequence: TGTGCCAGCAGTGAGGGGGGTATTGAGGGTGTTAACTATGGCTACACCTTC. Protein product: CASSEGGIEGVNYGYTF.

The chain joins TRBV27 to TRBJ2-5; 10 positions agree with TRBD2. V was clipped by 4 bases and J by 3 bases; unmatched bases: 17. The CDR3 sequence is 19 residues long. Germline V gene lookup returns CDR1 MNHEY and CDR2 SMNVEV (reference sequence). The CDR3 is CASSSRTSGRSALKETQYF. DNA for the CDR3: TGTGCCAGCAGTTCTCGGACTAGCGGAAGATCAGCCCTTAAAGAGACCCAGTACTTC.

The chain has TRBV7-2 and TRBJ2-2, with D possibly being TRBD2 (5 bases). Between the trimmed V and J ends, which lost 1 base and 6 bases, there was a span of 18 bases. This CDR3 is 17 amino acids long. Germline V gene lookup returns CDR1 SGHTA and CDR2 FQGNSA. The CDR3 loop reads CASSLEGARIAAGELFF. Here the CDR3 DNA reads TGTGCCAGCAGCTTAGAGGGAGCCCGAATCGCCGCCGGGGAGCTGTTTTTT.

In its sample, this clone was seen once. V usage is TRBV27 and J usage is TRBJ2-2, with 8 nucleotides matching TRBD2. The trim removed 3 bases at V and 2 bases at J, leaving 8 bases unmatched. The CDR3 sequence is 17 residues long. From germline, CDR1 is MNHEY and CDR2 SMNVEV (reference sequence). CDR3 amino acids: CASSFPRLAGNTGELFF. CDR3 nucleotides: TGTGCCAGCAGTTTCCCTAGGCTAGCGGGCAACACCGGGGAGCTGTTTTTT.

The chain carries TRBV29-1 and TRBJ2-1; the match to TRBD2 covers 11 bases. The ends lost 8 bases at V and 5 bases at J; junction bases unmatched: 5. Germline V gives CDR1 SQVTM, CDR2 ANQGSEA. CDR3 size: 13 residues. The DNA for the CDR3 is TGCAGCTCGGGACTAGCGGCCCACAATGAGCAGTTCTTC. Its protein is CSSGLAAHNEQFF.

The V gene is TRBV7-8, the J gene TRBJ1-2; 10 bases match TRBD1. The trim removed 2 bases at V and 5 bases at J, leaving 5 bases unmatched. From germline, CDR1 is SGHVS and CDR2 FQNEAQ. The CDR3 runs 15 residues. In DNA, the CDR3 is TGTGCCAGCAGCTTAAGGGACAGGGGTTCTTATGGCTACACCTTC. Its translation is CASSLRDRGSYGYTF.

In this sample, this clone turned up a few times. DNA for the CDR3: TGCGCCAGCAGAGGGGGAAACACTGAAGCTTTCTTT. As protein: CASRGGNTEAFF. The chain links TRBV5-1 to TRBJ1-1; a possible D gene is TRBD1 (6 bases). V was pared by 5 bases and J by 2 bases, with 7 bases between. This CDR3 contains 12 residues. Germline V gives CDR1 SGHRS, CDR2 YFSETQ.

The chain combines TRBV18 with TRBJ1-1, with D possibly matching TRBD1 (6 bases). Trimming removed 2 bases at V and 3 bases at J, with 13 bases between. Germline V gene data show CDR1 as KGHSH and CDR2 as LQKENI. There are 15 residues in the CDR3. CDR3: CASSPGSNRDTEAFF. The CDR3 bases are TGTGCCAGCTCACCAGGATCGAACAGGGACACTGAAGCTTTCTTT.

The J gene is TRBJ2-3, the V gene TRBV2; 8 positions agree with TRBD1. Per germline, CDR1 SNHLY and CDR2 FYNNEI. There are 14 residues in the CDR3. Trimming removed 5 bases from V and 3 bases from J; junction bases left unmatched: 4. The DNA for the CDR3 is TGTGCCAGCAGTAGAGACAGGGGTACAGATACGCAGTATTTT. Amino acids: CASSRDRGTDTQYF.